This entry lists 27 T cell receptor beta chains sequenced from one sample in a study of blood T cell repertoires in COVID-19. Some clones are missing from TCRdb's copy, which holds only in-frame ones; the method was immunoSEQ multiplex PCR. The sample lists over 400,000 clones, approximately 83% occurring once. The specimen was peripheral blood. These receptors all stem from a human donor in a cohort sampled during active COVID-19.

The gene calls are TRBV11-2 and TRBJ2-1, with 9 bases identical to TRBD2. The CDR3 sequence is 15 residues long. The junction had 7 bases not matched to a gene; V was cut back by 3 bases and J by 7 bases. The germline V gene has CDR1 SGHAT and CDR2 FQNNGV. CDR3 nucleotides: TGTGCCAGCAGCTTGCTAGCGGGAATCCGTAATGAGCAGTTCTTC. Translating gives CASSLLAGIRNEQFF.

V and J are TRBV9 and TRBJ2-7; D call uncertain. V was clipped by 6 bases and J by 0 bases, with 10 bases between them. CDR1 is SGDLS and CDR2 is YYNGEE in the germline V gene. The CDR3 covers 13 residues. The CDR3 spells CASTLLVSYEQYF. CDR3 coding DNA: TGTGCCAGCACCCTCCTAGTCTCCTACGAGCAGTACTTC.

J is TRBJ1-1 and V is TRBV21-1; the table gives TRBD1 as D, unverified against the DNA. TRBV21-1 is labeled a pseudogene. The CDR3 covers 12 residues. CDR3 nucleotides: TGTGCCAGCAGCAACAGGGGCACTGAAGCTTTCTTT. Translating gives CASSNRGTEAFF.

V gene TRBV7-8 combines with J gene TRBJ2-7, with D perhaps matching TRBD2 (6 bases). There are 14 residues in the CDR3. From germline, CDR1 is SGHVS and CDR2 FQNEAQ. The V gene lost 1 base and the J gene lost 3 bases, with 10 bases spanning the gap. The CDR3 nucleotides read TGTGCCAGCAGCTTAGAACCGGGGGTCTACGAGCAGTACTTC. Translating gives CASSLEPGVYEQYF.

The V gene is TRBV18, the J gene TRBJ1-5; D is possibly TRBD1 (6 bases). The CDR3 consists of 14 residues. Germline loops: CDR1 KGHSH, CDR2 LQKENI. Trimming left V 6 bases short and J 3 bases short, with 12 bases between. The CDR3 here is CASSRGQYNQPQHF. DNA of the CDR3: TGTGCCAGCTCCCGTGGACAGTACAATCAGCCCCAGCATTTT.

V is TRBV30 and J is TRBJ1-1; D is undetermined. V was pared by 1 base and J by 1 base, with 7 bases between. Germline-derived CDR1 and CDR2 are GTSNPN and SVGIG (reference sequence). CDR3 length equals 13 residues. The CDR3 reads CAWSEHANTEAFF. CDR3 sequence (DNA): TGTGCCTGGAGTGAACATGCGAACACTGAAGCTTTCTTT.

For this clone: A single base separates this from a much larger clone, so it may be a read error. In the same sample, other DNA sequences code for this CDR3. In DNA, the CDR3 is TGCGCCAGCAGCTTGAGGCCGGGACAGGGGGGGTCCTACGAGCAGTACTTC. It is translated as CASSLRPGQGGSYEQYF. The chain recombines TRBV5-1 with TRBJ2-7; TRBD1 matches 11 bases. The length of the CDR3 is 17 residues. Germline V lookup: CDR1 SGHRS, CDR2 YFSETQ. Losses at the gene ends were 1 base for V and 1 base for J; bases not matched to a gene: 7.

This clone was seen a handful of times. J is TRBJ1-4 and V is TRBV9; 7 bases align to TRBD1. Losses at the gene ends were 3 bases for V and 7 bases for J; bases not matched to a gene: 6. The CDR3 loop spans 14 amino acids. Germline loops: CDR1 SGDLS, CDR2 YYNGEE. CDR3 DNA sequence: TGTGCCAGCAGCGCGACAGGGAGGAGTGAAAAACTGTTTTTT. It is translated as CASSATGRSEKLFF.

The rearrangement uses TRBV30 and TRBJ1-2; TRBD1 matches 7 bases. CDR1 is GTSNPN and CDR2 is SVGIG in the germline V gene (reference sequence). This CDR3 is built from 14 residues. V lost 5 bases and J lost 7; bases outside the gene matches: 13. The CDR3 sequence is CAWDPRTGAGGYTF. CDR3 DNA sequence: TGTGCCTGGGACCCCAGAACAGGGGCCGGTGGCTACACCTTC.

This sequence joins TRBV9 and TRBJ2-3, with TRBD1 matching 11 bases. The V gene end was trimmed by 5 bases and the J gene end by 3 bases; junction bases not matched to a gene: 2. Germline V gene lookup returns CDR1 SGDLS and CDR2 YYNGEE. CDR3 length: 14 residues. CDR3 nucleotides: TGTGCCAGCAGAAGGGACAGGGGGACAGATACGCAGTATTTT. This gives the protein CASRRDRGTDTQYF.

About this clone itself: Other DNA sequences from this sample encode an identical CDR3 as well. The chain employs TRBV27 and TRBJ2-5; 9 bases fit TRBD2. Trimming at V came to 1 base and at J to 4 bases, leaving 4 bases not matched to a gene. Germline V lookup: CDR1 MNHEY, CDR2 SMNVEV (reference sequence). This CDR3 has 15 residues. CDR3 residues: CASSLLAGVSETQYF. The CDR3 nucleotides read TGTGCCAGCAGTTTATTAGCGGGAGTGTCAGAGACCCAGTACTTC.

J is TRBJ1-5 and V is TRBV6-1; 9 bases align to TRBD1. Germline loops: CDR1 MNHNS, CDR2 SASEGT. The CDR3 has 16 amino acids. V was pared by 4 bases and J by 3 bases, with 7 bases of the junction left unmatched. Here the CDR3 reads CASSGGQGRNNQPQHF. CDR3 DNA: TGTGCCAGCAGTGGAGGACAGGGGAGGAACAATCAGCCCCAGCATTTT.

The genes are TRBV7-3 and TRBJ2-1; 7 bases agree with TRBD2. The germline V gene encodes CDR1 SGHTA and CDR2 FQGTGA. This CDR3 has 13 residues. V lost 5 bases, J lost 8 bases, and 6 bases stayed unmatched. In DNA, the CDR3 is TGTGCCAGCAGCCCGACTAGCAGTCATGAGCAGTTCTTC. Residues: CASSPTSSHEQFF.

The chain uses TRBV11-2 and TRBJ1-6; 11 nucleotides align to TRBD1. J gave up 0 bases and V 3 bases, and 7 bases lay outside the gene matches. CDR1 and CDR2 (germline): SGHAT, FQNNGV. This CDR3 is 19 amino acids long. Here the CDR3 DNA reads TGTGCCAGCAGCTTGGTGGACAGGGGGCTTCGCTCCTATAATTCACCCCTCCACTTT. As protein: CASSLVDRGLRSYNSPLHF. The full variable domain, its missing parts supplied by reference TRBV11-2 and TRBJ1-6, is EAGVAQSPRYKIIEKRQSVAFWCNPISGHATLYWYQQILGQGPKLLIQFQNNGVVDDSQLPKDRFSAERLKGVDSTLKIQPAKLEDSAVYLCASSLVDRGLRSYNSPLHFGNGTRLTVT.

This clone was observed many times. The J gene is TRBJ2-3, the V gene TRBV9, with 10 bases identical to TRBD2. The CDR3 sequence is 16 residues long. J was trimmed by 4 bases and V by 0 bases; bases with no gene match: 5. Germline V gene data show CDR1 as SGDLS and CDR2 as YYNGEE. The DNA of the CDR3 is TGTGCCAGCAGCGTAGGTGGACTAGCGGAGGCAGATACGCAGTATTTT. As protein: CASSVGGLAEADTQYF.

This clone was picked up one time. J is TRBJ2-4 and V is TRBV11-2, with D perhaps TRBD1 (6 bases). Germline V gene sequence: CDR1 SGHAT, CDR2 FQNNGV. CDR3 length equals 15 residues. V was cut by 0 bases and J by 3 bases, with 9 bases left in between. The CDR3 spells CASSLEGGVKNIQYF. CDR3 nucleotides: TGTGCCAGCAGCTTAGAAGGGGGAGTCAAAAACATTCAGTACTTC. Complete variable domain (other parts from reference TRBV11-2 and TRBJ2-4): EAGVAQSPRYKIIEKRQSVAFWCNPISGHATLYWYQQILGQGPKLLIQFQNNGVVDDSQLPKDRFSAERLKGVDSTLKIQPAKLEDSAVYLCASSLEGGVKNIQYFGAGTRLSVL.

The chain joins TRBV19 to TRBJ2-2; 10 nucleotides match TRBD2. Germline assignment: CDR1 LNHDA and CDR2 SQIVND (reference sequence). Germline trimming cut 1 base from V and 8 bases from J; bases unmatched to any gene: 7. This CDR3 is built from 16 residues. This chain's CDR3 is CASSIGLAGAFGELFF. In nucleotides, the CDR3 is TGTGCCAGTAGTATAGGCCTAGCGGGAGCATTTGGGGAGCTGTTTTTT.

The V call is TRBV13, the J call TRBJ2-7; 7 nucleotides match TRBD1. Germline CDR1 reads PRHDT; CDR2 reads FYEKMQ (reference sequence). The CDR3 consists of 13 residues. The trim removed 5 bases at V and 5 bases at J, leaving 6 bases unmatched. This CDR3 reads CASSLQGFNEQYF. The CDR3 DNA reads TGTGCCAGCAGCCTACAGGGGTTCAACGAGCAGTACTTC.

CDR3 coding DNA: TGTGCCACCAGTGATTTGAGGACACAGGCGAACACCGGGGAGCTGTTTTTT. Residues: CATSDLRTQANTGELFF. This chain joins TRBV24-1 and TRBJ2-2, with a possible D match to TRBD1 (5 bases). Germline lookup yields CDR1 KGHDR and CDR2 SFDVKD. Trimming took off 0 bases at V and 0 bases at J, with 10 bases between the two ends. The CDR3 is made up of 17 amino acids.

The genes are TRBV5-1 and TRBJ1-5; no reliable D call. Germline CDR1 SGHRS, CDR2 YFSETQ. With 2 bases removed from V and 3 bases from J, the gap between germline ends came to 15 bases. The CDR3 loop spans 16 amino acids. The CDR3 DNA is TGCGCCAGCAGCTTAGATGGAGACGGACTCAATCAGCCCCAGCATTTT. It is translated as CASSLDGDGLNQPQHF. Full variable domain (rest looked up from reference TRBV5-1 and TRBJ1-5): KAGVTQTPRYLIKTRGQQVTLSCSPISGHRSVSWYQQTPGQGLQFLFEYFSETQRNKGNFPGRFSGRQFSNSRSEMNVSTLELGDSALYLCASSLDGDGLNQPQHFGDGTRLSIL.

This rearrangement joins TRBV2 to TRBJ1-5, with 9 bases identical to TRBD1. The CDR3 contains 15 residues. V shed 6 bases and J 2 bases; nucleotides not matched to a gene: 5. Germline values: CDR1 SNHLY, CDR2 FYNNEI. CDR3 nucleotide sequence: TGTGCCAGCAGCCGGGACAGGGTAGGCAATCAGCCCCAGCATTTT. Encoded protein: CASSRDRVGNQPQHF.

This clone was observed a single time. CDR3 region: CASSISRAATDTQYF. The DNA of the CDR3 is TGTGCCAGTAGTATCTCCAGGGCGGCTACAGATACGCAGTATTTT. V is TRBV19 and J is TRBJ2-3, with a possible D match to TRBD1 (5 bases). This CDR3 has 15 amino acids. V dropped 3 bases and J dropped 3 bases, with 13 bases sitting between them. Germline V gene sequence: CDR1 LNHDA, CDR2 SQIVND (reference sequence).

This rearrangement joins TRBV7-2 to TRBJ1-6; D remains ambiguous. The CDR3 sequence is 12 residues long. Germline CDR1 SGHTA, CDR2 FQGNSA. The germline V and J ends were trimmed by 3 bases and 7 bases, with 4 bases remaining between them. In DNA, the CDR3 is TGTGCCAGCAGCTTGCGAAATTCACCCCTCCACTTT. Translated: CASSLRNSPLHF.

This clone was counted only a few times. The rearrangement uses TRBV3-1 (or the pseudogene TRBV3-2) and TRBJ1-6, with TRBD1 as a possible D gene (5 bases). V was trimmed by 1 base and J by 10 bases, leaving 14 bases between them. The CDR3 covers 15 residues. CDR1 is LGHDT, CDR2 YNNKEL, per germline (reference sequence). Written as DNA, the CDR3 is TGTGCCAGCAGCCAAGCGGGGGGTTTCAACTCACCCCTCCACTTT. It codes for CASSQAGGFNSPLHF.

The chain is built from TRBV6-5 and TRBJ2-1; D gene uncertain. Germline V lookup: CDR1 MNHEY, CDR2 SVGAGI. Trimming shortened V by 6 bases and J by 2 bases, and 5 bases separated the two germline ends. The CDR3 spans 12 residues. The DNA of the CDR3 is TGTGCCAGCAGCACTACCTACAATGAGCAGTTCTTC. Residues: CASSTTYNEQFF.

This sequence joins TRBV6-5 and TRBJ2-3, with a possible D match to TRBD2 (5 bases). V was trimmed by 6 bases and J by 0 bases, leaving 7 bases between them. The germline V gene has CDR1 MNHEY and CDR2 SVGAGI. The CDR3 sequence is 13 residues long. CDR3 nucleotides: TGTGCCAGCAGAGAGGGAAGCACAGATACGCAGTATTTT. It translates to CASREGSTDTQYF.

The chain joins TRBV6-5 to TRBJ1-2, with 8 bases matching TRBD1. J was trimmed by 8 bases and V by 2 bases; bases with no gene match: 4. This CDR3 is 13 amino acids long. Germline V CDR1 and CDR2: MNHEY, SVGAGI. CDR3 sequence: CASSYTDRVGYTF. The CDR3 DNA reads TGTGCCAGCAGTTACACGGACAGGGTAGGCTACACCTTC.